The 8 T cell receptor beta chains below all came from one sample that was sequenced in a study of CD8 T cells in ankylosing spondylitis. TCRdb fed the 5' RACE reads into MiXCR, producing one record per CDR3 protein. Of under 170,000 distinct CDR3 sequences in the sample, approximately 44% are singletons; the top ten hold about 16%. The specimen was synovial fluid, either unsorted or a sorted T cell fraction (not recorded which). These receptors were collected from a male donor with ankylosing spondylitis.

This clonotype has only a few counts. The chain is built from TRBV12-3 or TRBV12-4 and TRBJ2-3, with D possibly TRBD2 on 5 matching bases. CDR3 length: 13 amino acids. The V end lost 5 bases, the J end lost 5 bases, and 11 bases lay between the germline ends. CDR3 loop: CASSPGKGDTQYF. The CDR3 nucleotides read TGTGCCAGCAGTCCCGGGAAAGGAGATACGCAGTATTTT.

This clonotype showed up just a few times. This chain links TRBV7-8 with TRBJ2-1, with D possibly matching TRBD2 (5 bases). The CDR3 consists of 13 residues. Trimming took off 5 bases at V and 5 bases at J, with 10 bases between the two ends. Germline-derived CDR1 and CDR2 are SGHVS and FQNEAQ. The CDR3 reads CASSPGLHNEQFF. CDR3 bases: TGTGCCAGCAGCCCCGGACTGCACAATGAGCAGTTCTTC. The full variable domain, in which reference TRBV7-8 and TRBJ2-1 provide the parts outside the CDR3, is GAGVSQSPRYKVAKRGQDVALRCDPISGHVSLFWYQQALGQGPEFLTYFQNEAQLDKSGLPSDRFFAERPEGSVSTLKIQRTQQEDSAVYLCASSPGLHNEQFFGPGTRLTVL.

J is TRBJ2-5 and V is TRBV3-1, with 10 bases fitting TRBD2. Losses at the gene ends were 2 bases for V and 2 bases for J; bases not matched to a gene: 20. Germline V lookup: CDR1 LGHDT, CDR2 YNNKEL (reference sequence). The CDR3 has 21 amino acids. The CDR3 loop is CASSQNEWLAGDLLLQETQYF. The CDR3 DNA is TGTGCCAGCAGCCAAAATGAGTGGCTAGCGGGGGACCTTCTCCTTCAAGAGACCCAGTACTTC.

J is TRBJ2-7 and V is TRBV12-3 or TRBV12-4; D gene unclear. V was cut by 8 bases and J by 3 bases, with 29 bases left in between. The CDR3 runs to 18 residues. CDR3 in DNA: TGTGCCAGCTCCCGTGGGGTTCCCTTGGAGACCTACTTCTACGAGCAGTACTTC. It is translated as CASSRGVPLETYFYEQYF.

This rearrangement joins TRBV30 to TRBJ2-7, with TRBD1 identical over 10 bases. Germline V gene lookup returns CDR1 GTSNPN and CDR2 SVGIG (reference sequence). With V trimmed by 4 bases and J by 2 bases, 8 bases remained unmatched. The CDR3 is 15 residues long. CDR3: CAWITRDRGPYEQYF. The DNA for the CDR3 is TGTGCCTGGATTACCCGGGACAGGGGCCCCTACGAGCAGTACTTC.

The V and J genes are TRBV4-1 and TRBJ1-6; no definite D call. V was clipped by 4 bases and J by 14 bases, with 21 bases between them. The CDR3 totals 15 residues. Germline values: CDR1 MGHRA, CDR2 YSYEKL. The DNA for the CDR3 is TGCGCCAGCAGCCGTATTCACAATGGGTTCCGGGCCCTCCACTTT. Its translation is CASSRIHNGFRALHF.

This clonotype came up a few times. V and J are TRBV29-1 and TRBJ1-3; maybe TRBD1 (5 bases). Looked up from germline, CDR1 is SQVTM and CDR2 is ANQGSEA. This CDR3 has 14 amino acids. V lost 7 bases to trimming and J lost 0 bases, with 13 bases between them. CDR3 residues: CSGSGGVSGNTIYF. CDR3 in DNA: TGCAGCGGATCCGGGGGGGTCTCTGGAAACACCATATATTTT.

V usage is TRBV4-2 and J usage is TRBJ2-1; 9 nucleotides line up with TRBD2. The CDR3 length is 16 residues. The germline V gene has CDR1 LGHNA and CDR2 YNFKEQ. V was pared by 3 bases and J by 4 bases, with 7 bases of the junction left unmatched. The CDR3 sequence is CASSQAGTSSYNEQFF. The DNA for the CDR3 is TGTGCCAGCAGCCAGGCCGGGACTAGCTCATACAATGAGCAGTTCTTC.